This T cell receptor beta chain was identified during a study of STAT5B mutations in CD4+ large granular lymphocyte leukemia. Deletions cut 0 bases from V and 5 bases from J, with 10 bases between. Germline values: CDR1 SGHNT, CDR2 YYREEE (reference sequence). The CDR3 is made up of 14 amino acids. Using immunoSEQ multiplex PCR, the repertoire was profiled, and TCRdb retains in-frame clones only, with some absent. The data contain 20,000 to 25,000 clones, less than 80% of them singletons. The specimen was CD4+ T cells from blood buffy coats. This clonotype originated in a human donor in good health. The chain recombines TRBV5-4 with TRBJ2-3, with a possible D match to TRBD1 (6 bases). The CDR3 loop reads CASSLATGRDTQYF. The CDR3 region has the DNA TGTGCCAGCAGCTTGGCTACAGGGCGAGATACGCAGTATTTT.